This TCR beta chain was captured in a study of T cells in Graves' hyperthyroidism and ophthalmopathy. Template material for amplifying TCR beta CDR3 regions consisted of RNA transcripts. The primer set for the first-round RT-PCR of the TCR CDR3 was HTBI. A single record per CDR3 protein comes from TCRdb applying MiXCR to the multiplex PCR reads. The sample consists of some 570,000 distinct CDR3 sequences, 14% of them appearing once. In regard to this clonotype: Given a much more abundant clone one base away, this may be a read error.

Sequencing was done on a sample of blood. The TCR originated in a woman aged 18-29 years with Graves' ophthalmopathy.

CDR3 in amino acids: CASSIGQVQETQYF. The CDR3, as DNA: TGTGCCAGCAGCATCGGACAGGTCCAAGAGACCCAGTACTTC. The genes are TRBV5-4 and TRBJ2-5; TRBD1 agrees at 7 bases. This CDR3 spans 14 amino acids. From germline, CDR1 is SGHNT and CDR2 YYREEE (reference sequence). V gave up 4 bases and J gave up 1 base; unmatched junction bases: 4. The full variable domain, completed using reference TRBV5-4 and TRBJ2-5, is ETGVTQSPTHLIKTRGQQVTLRCSSQSGHNTVSWYQQALGQGPQFIFQYYREEENGRGNFPPRFSGLQFPNYSSELNVNALELDDSALYLCASSIGQVQETQYFGPGTRLLVL.